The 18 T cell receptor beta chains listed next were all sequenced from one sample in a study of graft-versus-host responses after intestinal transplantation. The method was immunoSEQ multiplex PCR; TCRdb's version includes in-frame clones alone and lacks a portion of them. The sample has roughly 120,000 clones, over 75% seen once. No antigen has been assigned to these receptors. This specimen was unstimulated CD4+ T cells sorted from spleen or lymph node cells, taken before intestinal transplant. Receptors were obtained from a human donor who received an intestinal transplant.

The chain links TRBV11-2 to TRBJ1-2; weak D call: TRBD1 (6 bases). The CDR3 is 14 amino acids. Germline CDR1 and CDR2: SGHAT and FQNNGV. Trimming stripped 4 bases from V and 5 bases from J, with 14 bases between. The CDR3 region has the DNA TGTGCCAGCAGCTCTGCCGGGACAAGATATGGCTACACCTTC. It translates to CASSSAGTRYGYTF.

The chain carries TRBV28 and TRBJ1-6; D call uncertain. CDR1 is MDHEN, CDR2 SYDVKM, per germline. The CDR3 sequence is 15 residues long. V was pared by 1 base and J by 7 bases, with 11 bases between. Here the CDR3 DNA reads TGTGCCAGCAGTTTATCCCTGACGGGAAATTCACCCCTCCACTTT. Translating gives CASSLSLTGNSPLHF.

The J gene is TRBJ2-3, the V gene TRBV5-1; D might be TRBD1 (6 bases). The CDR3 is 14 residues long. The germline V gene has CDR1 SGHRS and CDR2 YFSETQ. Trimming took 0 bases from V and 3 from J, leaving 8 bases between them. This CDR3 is CASSLGGLTDTQYF. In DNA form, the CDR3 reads TGCGCCAGCAGCTTGGGGGGGCTTACAGATACGCAGTATTTT.

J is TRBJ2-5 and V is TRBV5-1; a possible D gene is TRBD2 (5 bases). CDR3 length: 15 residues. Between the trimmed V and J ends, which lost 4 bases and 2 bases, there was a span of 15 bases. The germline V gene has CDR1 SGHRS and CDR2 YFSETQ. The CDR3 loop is CASSRGLAGQETQYF. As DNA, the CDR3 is TGCGCCAGCAGCCGAGGGCTGGCTGGACAAGAGACCCAGTACTTC.

Here the CDR3 DNA reads TGTGCCAGCAGCCCCTCGGGAGGACTCTATGGCTACACCTTC. This sequence encodes CASSPSGGLYGYTF. This chain links TRBV7-9 with TRBJ1-2; D gene ambiguous. CDR3 length: 14 residues. V shed 5 bases and J shed 4 bases, with 14 bases lying between them. Germline assignment: CDR1 SEHNR and CDR2 FQNEAQ (reference sequence). Variable domain in full (rest from reference TRBV7-9 and TRBJ1-2): DTGVSQNPRHKITKRGQNVTFRCDPISEHNRLYWYRQTLGQGPEFLTYFQNEAQLEKSRLLSDRFSAERPKGSFSTLEIQRTEQGDSAMYLCASSPSGGLYGYTFGSGTRLTVV.

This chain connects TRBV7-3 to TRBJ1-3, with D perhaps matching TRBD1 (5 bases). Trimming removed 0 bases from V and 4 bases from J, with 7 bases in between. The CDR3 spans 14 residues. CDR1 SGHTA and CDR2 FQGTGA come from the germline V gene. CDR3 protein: CASSLTGQGNTIYF. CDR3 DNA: TGTGCCAGCAGCTTAACGGGGCAGGGAAACACCATATATTTT.

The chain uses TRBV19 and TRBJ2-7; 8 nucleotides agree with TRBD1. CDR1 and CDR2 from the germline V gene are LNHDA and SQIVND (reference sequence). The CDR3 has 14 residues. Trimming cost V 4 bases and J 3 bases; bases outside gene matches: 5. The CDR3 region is CASSNWGQDYEQYF. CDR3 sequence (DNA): TGTGCCAGTAGTAACTGGGGACAGGACTACGAGCAGTACTTC.

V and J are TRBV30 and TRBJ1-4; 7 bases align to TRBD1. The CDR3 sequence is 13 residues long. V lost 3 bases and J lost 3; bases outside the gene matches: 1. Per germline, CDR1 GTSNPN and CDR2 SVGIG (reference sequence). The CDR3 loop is CAWSGTANEKLFF. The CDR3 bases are TGTGCCTGGAGCGGGACAGCTAATGAAAAACTGTTTTTT.

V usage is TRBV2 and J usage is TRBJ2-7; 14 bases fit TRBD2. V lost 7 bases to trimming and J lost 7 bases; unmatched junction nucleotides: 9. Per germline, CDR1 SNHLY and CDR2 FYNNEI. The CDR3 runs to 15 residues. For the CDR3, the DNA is TGTGCCAGCACCCGACTAGCGGGAGGGCCGGGGGAGCAGTACTTC. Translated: CASTRLAGGPGEQYF.

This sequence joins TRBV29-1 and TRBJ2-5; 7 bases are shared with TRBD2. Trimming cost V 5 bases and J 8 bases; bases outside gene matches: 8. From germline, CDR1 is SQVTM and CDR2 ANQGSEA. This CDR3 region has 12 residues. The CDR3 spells CSVWGGEETQYF. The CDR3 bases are TGCAGCGTTTGGGGGGGGGAGGAAACCCAGTACTTC.

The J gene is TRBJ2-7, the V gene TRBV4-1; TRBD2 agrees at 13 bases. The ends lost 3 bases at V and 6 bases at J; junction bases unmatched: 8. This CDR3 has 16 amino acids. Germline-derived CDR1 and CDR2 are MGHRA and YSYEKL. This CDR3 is CASSQSRTSGSVEQYF. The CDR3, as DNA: TGCGCCAGCAGCCAGTCCCGGACTAGCGGGAGTGTCGAGCAGTACTTC.

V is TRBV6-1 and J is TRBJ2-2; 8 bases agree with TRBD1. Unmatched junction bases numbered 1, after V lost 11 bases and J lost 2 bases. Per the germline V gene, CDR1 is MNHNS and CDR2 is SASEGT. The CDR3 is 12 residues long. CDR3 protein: CAGQGNTGELFF. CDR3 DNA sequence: TGTGCCGGACAGGGTAACACCGGGGAGCTGTTTTTT.

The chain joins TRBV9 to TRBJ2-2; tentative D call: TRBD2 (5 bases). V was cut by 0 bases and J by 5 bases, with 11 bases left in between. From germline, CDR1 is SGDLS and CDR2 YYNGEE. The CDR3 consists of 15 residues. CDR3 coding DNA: TGTGCCAGCAGCGTAGTTAGCGCGACGACCGGGGAGCTGTTTTTT. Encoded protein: CASSVVSATTGELFF.

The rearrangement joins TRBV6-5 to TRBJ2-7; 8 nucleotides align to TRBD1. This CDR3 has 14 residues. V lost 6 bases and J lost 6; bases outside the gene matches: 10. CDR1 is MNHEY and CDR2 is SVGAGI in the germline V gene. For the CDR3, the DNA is TGTGCCAGCAGCCTAGACAGGGGAGGTGGCGAGCAGTACTTC. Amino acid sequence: CASSLDRGGGEQYF.

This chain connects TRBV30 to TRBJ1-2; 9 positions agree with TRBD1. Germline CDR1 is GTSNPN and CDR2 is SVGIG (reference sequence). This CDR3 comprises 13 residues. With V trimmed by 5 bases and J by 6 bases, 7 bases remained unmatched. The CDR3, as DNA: TGTGCCTGGTACGACGGGACAGGGAATGGCTACACCTTC. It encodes CAWYDGTGNGYTF.

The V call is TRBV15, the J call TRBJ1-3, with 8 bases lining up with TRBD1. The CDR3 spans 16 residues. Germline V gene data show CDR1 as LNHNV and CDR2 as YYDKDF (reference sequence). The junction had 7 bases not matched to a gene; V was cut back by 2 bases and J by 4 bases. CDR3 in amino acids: CATSRSQGARGNTIYF. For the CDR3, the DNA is TGTGCCACCAGCAGAAGCCAGGGGGCGAGAGGAAACACCATATATTTT.

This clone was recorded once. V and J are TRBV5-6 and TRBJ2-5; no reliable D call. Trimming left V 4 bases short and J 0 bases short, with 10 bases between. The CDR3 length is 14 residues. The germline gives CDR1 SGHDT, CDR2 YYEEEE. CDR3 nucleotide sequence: TGTGCCAGCAGCGCGCTTACTAACCAAGAGACCCAGTACTTC. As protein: CASSALTNQETQYF.

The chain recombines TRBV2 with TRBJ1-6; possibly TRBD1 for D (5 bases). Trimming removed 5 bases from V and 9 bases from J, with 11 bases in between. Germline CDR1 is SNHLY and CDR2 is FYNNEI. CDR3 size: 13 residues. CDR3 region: CASSQGIGSPLHF. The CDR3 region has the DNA TGTGCCAGCAGTCAGGGAATTGGTTCACCCCTCCACTTT.